The next 10 T cell receptor beta chains were all read from a single sample in a study of blood T cell repertoires in COVID-19. Assay: immunoSEQ multiplex PCR; the TCRdb copy retains only in-frame clones and omits some. In the table there are roughly 280,000 clones, under 90% of which are singletons. The sample consisted of PBMCs or T cells enriched from blood (not recorded which). Source of these receptors: a woman in her sixties or seventies who had recovered from COVID-19.

This chain links TRBV24-1 with TRBJ1-4, with D perhaps matching TRBD1 (6 bases). The CDR3 has 13 amino acids. The ends were cut back, 4 bases at V and 8 bases at J, with 10 bases in the middle. Germline V lookup: CDR1 KGHDR, CDR2 SFDVKD. The CDR3 DNA follows: TGTGCCACCAGTGAAACTCAGGGGGAAAAACTGTTTTTT. As protein: CATSETQGEKLFF.

This chain connects TRBV2 to TRBJ1-1; 7 bases fit TRBD1. The trim removed 8 bases at V and 2 bases at J, leaving 2 bases unmatched. Germline V CDR1 and CDR2: SNHLY, FYNNEI. The CDR3 is 12 residues long. CDR3 residues: CASRDSNTEAFF. The CDR3 bases are TGTGCCAGCCGGGACAGTAACACTGAAGCTTTCTTT.

This clone came up a few times. The chain carries TRBV9 and TRBJ2-7, with D perhaps matching TRBD1 (5 bases). The germline V and J ends were trimmed by 7 bases and 3 bases, with 17 bases remaining between them. CDR3 length: 14 residues. Germline CDR1 reads SGDLS; CDR2 reads YYNGEE. The DNA of the CDR3 is TGTGCCAGCTGCCGACAGCCCCGGTACTACGAGCAGTACTTC. It specifies CASCRQPRYYEQYF.

The J gene is TRBJ1-1, the V gene TRBV2; TRBD1 agrees at 7 bases. The trim removed 6 bases at V and 11 bases at J, leaving 21 bases unmatched. The CDR3 has 16 residues. Germline V CDR1 and CDR2: SNHLY, FYNNEI. This chain's CDR3 is CASRPDRVGPLRVAFF. In DNA form, the CDR3 reads TGTGCCAGCAGGCCCGACAGGGTTGGGCCGTTGAGGGTGGCTTTCTTT. Drawing the rest from reference TRBV2 and TRBJ1-1, the complete variable domain is EPEVTQTPSHQVTQMGQEVILRCVPISNHLYFYWYRQILGQKVEFLVSFYNNEISEKSEIFDDQFSVERPDGSNFTLKIRSTKLEDSAMYFCASRPDRVGPLRVAFFGQGTRLTVV.

This chain joins TRBV24-1 and TRBJ1-4, with TRBD1 matching over 8 bases. V lost 6 bases and J lost 5; bases outside the gene matches: 4. The CDR3 spans 14 residues. Germline V gene lookup returns CDR1 KGHDR and CDR2 SFDVKD. CDR3 sequence (DNA): TGTGCCACCAGTAATGGACAGGGAAATGAAAAACTGTTTTTT. The encoded protein is CATSNGQGNEKLFF.

The chain couples TRBV3-1 (or the pseudogene TRBV3-2) to TRBJ2-1, with a possible D match to TRBD2 (6 bases). The CDR3 extends over 13 amino acids. Germline V lookup: CDR1 LGHDT, CDR2 YNNKEL (reference sequence). V lost 4 bases and J 9 bases, leaving 13 bases between the germline ends. Here the CDR3 DNA reads TGTGCCAGCAGCCTTGTGGGACTTATTGAGCAGTTCTTC. Translated: CASSLVGLIEQFF.

The gene calls are TRBV28 and TRBJ2-5; D is undetermined. V lost 2 bases to trimming and J lost 5 bases, with 15 bases between them. This CDR3 is built from 15 residues. CDR1 is MDHEN and CDR2 is SYDVKM in the germline V gene. The CDR3 region has the DNA TGTGCCAGCAGTTTAAATCGCCATGGCTGGGAGACCCAGTACTTC. Amino acids: CASSLNRHGWETQYF.

This chain connects TRBV28 to TRBJ2-2, with 8 positions matching TRBD2. The V gene end was trimmed by 6 bases and the J gene end by 5 bases; junction bases not matched to a gene: 5. The CDR3 sequence is 14 residues long. Germline V CDR1 and CDR2: MDHEN, SYDVKM. CDR3 residues: CASSPGGRTGELFF. Written as DNA, the CDR3 is TGTGCCAGCAGCCCGGGAGGGAGGACCGGGGAGCTGTTTTTT.

The CDR3 region has the DNA TGTGCCAGCAGTTTGGGTTCCCTGGACACGAACACTGAAGCTTTCTTT. Translation: CASSLGSLDTNTEAFF. V is TRBV28 and J is TRBJ1-1, with a possible D match to TRBD1 (5 bases). This CDR3 contains 16 residues. Trimming took 3 bases from V and 1 from J, leaving 15 bases between them. Germline V gives CDR1 MDHEN, CDR2 SYDVKM.

This clone was picked up a small number of times. This chain links TRBV7-8 with TRBJ1-1, with D unclear. The length of the CDR3 is 16 residues. CDR1 and CDR2 from the germline V gene are SGHVS and FQNEAQ. V was cut by 6 bases and J by 1 base, with 18 bases left in between. The CDR3 reads CASSRRSLIGNTEAFF. The CDR3 DNA follows: TGTGCCAGCAGTAGGCGGAGCCTTATTGGGAACACTGAAGCTTTCTTT.